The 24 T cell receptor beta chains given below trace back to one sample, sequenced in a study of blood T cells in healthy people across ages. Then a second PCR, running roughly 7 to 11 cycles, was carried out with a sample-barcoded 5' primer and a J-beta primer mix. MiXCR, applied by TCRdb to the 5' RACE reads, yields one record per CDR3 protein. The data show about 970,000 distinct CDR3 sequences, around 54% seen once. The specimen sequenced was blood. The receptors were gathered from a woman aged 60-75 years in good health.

The CDR3 DNA is TGTGCCAGCAGTTATCGTGGTAGCGGGCTCCGGGATACGCAGTATTTT. It is translated as CASSYRGSGLRDTQYF. This chain joins TRBV6-6 and TRBJ2-3; 7 bases are shared with TRBD2. Trimming removed 3 bases from V and 6 bases from J; junction bases left unmatched: 12. The germline CDR1 and CDR2 sequences are MNHNY and SVGAGI (reference sequence). The CDR3 totals 16 residues.

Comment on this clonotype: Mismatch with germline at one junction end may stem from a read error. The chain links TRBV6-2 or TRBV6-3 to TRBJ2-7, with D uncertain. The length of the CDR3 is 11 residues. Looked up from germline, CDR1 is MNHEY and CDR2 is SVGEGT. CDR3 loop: CANSWQAIQYF. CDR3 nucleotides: TGTGCCAACAGTTGGCAGGCCATCCAGTACTTC.

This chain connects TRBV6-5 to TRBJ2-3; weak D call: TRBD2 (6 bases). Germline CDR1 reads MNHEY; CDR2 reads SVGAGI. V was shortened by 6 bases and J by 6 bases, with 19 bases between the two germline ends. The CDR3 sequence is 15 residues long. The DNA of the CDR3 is TGTGCCAGCAGCCCCGCCGGCGGGATCGGGGATACGCAGTATTTT. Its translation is CASSPAGGIGDTQYF.

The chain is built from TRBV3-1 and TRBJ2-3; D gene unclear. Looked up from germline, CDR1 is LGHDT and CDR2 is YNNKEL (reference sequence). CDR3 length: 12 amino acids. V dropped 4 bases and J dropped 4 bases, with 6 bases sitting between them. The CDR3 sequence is CASSRTSDTQYF. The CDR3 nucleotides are TGTGCCAGCAGCCGGACCTCAGATACGCAGTATTTT.

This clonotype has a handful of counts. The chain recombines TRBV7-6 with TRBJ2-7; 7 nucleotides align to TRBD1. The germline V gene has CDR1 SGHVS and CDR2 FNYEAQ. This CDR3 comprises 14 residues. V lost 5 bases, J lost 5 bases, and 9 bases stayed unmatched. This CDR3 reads CASSPGQEGDEQYF. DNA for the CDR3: TGTGCCAGCAGCCCAGGACAGGAAGGGGACGAGCAGTACTTC.

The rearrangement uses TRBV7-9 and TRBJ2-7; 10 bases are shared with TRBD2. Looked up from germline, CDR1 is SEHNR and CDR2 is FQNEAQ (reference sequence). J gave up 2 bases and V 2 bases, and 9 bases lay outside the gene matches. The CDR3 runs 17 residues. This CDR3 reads CASSLRVAGGSPYEQYF. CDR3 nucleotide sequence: TGTGCCAGCAGCTTAAGGGTAGCGGGAGGCAGTCCCTACGAGCAGTACTTC.

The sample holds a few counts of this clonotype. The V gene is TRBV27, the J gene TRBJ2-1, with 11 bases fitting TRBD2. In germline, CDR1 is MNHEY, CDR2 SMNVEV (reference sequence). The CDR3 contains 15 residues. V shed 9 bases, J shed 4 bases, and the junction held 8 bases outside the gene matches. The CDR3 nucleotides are TGTGCCAGTGGGAGGGGGACTAGCGGATACAATGAGCAGTTCTTC. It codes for CASGRGTSGYNEQFF.

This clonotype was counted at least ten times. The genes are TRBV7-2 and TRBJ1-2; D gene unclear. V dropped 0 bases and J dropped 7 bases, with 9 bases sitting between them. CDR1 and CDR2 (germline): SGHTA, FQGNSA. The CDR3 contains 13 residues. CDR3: CASSLAGSGGYTF. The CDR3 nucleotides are TGTGCCAGCAGCTTAGCAGGGTCGGGTGGCTACACCTTC.

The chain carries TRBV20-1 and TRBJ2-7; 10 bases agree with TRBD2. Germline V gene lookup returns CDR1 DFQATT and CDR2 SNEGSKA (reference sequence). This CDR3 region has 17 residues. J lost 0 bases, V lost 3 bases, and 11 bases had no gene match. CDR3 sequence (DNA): TGCAGTGCTAGTATCCCTCCCAGGACTAGCGGCTCCTACGAGCAGTACTTC. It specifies CSASIPPRTSGSYEQYF.

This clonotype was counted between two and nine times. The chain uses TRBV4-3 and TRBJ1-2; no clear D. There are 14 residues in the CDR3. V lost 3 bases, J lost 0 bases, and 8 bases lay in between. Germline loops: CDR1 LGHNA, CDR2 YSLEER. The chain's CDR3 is CASSHLGSNYGYTF. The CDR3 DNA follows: TGCGCCAGCAGCCACCTAGGGTCTAACTATGGCTACACCTTC.

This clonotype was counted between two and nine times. The CDR3: CASTYGLSTDTQYF. CDR3 bases: TGTGCCAGCACCTACGGACTGAGCACAGATACGCAGTATTTT. The chain links TRBV28 to TRBJ2-3; D may be TRBD2 (5 bases). The CDR3 has 14 residues. Germline lookup yields CDR1 MDHEN and CDR2 SYDVKM. Trimming cost V 7 bases and J 0 bases, with 11 bases left between them.

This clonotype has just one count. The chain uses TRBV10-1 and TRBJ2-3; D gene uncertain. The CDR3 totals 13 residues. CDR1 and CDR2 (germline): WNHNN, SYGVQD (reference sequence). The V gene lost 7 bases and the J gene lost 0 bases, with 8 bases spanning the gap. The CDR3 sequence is CASKAVSTDTQYF. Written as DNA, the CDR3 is TGCGCCAGCAAGGCAGTTAGCACAGATACGCAGTATTTT.

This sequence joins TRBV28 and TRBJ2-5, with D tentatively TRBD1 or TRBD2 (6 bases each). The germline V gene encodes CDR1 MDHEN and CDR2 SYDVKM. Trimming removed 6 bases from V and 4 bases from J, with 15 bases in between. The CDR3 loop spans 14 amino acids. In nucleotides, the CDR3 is TGTGCCAGCAGCCCTCCCGAGGGGGGAGAGACCCAGTACTTC. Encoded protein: CASSPPEGGETQYF.

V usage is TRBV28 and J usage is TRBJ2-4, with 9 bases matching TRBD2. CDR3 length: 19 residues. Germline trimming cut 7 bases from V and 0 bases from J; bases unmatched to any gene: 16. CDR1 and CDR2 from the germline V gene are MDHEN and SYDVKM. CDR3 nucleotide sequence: TGTGCCAGCACCCGCGATCCGCGGCTAGCGGGACTAGCCAAAAACATTCAGTACTTC. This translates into CASTRDPRLAGLAKNIQYF. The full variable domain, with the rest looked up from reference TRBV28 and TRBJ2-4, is DVKVTQSSRYLVKRTGEKVFLECVQDMDHENMFWYRQDPGLGLRLIYFSYDVKMKEKGDIPEGYSVSREKKERFSLILESASTNQTSMYLCASTRDPRLAGLAKNIQYFGAGTRLSVL.

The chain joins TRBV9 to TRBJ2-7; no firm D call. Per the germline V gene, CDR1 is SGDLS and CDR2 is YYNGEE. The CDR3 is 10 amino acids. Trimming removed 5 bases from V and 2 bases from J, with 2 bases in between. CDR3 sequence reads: CASRAYEQYF. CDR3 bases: TGTGCCAGCAGGGCCTACGAGCAGTACTTC.

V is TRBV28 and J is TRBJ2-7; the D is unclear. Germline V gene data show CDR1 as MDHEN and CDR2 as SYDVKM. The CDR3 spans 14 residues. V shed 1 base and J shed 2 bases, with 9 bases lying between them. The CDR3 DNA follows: TGTGCCAGCAGTTTATTAGGTGGGCCCTACGAGCAGTACTTC. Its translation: CASSLLGGPYEQYF.

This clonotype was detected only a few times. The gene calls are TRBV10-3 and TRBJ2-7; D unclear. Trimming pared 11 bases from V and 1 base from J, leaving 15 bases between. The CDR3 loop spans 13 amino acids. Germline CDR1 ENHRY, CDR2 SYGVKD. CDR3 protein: CALADGFSYEQYF. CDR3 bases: TGTGCCCTTGCGGACGGCTTTTCCTACGAGCAGTACTTC.

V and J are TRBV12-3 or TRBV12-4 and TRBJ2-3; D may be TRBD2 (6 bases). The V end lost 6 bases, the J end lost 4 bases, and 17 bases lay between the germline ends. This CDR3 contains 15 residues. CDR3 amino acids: CASRSGREAADTQYF. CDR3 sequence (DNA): TGTGCCAGCAGATCCGGGAGAGAAGCCGCAGATACGCAGTATTTT.

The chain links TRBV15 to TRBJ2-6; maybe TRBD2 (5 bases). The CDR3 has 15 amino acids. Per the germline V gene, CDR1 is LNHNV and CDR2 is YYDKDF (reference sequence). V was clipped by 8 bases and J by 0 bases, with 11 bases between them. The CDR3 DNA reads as TGTGCCACCTCCGGACTCCGCTCTGGGGCCAACGTCCTGACTTTC. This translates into CATSGLRSGANVLTF.

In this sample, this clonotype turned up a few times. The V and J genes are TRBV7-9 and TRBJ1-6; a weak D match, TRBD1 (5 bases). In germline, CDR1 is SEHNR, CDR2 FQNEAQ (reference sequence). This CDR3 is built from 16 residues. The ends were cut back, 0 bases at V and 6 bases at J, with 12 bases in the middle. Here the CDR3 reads CASSLAGTVINSPLHF. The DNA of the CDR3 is TGTGCCAGCAGCTTAGCCGGGACGGTGATTAATTCACCCCTCCACTTT.

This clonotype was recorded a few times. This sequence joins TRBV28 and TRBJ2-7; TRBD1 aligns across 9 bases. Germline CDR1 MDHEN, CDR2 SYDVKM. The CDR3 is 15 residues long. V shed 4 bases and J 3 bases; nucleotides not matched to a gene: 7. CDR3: CASSSSGTGNYEQYF. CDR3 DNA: TGTGCCAGCAGTTCCTCCGGGACAGGGAACTACGAGCAGTACTTC.

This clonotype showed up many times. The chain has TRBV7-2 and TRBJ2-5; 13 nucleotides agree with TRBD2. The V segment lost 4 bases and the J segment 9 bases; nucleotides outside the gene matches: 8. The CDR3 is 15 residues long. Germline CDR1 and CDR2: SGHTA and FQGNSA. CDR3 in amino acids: CASSSGLAGRGSQYF. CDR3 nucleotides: TGTGCCAGCAGCTCGGGACTAGCGGGACGCGGCTCCCAGTACTTC.

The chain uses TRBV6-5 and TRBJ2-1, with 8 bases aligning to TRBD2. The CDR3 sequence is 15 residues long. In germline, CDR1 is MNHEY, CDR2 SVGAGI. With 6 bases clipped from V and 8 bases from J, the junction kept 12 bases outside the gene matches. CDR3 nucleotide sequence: TGTGCCAGCAGCACAACCGGGACTAGTGACTATGAGCAGTTCTTC. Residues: CASSTTGTSDYEQFF.

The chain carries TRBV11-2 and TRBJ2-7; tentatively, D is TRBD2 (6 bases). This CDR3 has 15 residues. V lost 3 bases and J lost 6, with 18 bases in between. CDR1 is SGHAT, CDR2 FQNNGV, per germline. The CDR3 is CASSLRRGREVEQYF. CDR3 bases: TGTGCCAGCAGCTTGAGAAGGGGCAGGGAGGTCGAGCAGTACTTC.